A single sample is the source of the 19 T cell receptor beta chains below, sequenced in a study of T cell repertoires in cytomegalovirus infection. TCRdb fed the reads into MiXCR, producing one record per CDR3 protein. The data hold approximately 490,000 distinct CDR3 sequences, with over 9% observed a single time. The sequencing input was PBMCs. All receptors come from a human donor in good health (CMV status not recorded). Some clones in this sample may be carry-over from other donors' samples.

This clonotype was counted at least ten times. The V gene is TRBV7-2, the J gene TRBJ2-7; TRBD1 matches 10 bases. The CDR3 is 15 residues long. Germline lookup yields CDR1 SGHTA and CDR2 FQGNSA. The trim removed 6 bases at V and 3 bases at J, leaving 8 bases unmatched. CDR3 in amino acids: CASSSGTGVLYEQYF. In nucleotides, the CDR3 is TGTGCCAGCAGTTCCGGGACAGGGGTCCTCTACGAGCAGTACTTC.

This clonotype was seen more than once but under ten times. CDR3 sequence: CASSPTTARSGANVLTF. The CDR3 region has the DNA TGTGCCAGTAGTCCGACGACAGCCCGCTCTGGGGCCAACGTCCTGACTTTC. The rearrangement uses TRBV19 and TRBJ2-6; tentative D call: TRBD1 (5 bases). This CDR3 is built from 17 residues. Looked up from germline, CDR1 is LNHDA and CDR2 is SQIVND (reference sequence). The ends were cut back, 5 bases at V and 0 bases at J, with 14 bases in the middle. The entire variable domain, with the rest obtained from reference TRBV19 and TRBJ2-6, is as follows: DGGITQSPKYLFRKEGQNVTLSCEQNLNHDAMYWYRQDPGQGLRLIYYSQIVNDFQKGDIAEGYSVSREKKESFPLTVTSAQKNPTAFYLCASSPTTARSGANVLTFGAGSRLTVL.

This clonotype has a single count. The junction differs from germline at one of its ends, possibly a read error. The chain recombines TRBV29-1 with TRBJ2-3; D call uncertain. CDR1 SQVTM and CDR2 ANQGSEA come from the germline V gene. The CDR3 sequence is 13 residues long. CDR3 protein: CSVEMERSDTQNF. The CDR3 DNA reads TGCAGCGTTGAAATGGAGCGCTCAGATACGCAGAATTTT.

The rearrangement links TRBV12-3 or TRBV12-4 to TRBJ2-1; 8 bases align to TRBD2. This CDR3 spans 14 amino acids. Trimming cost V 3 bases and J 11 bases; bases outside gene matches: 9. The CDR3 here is CASSLRGSGGQQFF. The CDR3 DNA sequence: TGTGCCAGCAGTTTGCGGGGAAGCGGGGGCCAGCAGTTCTTC.

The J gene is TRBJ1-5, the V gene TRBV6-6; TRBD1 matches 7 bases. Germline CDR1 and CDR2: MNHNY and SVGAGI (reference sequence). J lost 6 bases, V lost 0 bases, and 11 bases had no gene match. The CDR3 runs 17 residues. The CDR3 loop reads CASSYSSRQGVGQPQHF. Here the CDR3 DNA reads TGTGCCAGCAGTTACTCGAGCAGGCAGGGGGTAGGTCAGCCCCAGCATTTT.

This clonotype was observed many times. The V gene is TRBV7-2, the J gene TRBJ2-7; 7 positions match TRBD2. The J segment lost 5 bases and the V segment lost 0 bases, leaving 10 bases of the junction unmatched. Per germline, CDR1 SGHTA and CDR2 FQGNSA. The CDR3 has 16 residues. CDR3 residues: CASSLALRRENNEQYF. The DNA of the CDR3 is TGTGCCAGCAGCTTAGCGTTGAGGCGGGAGAACAACGAGCAGTACTTC.

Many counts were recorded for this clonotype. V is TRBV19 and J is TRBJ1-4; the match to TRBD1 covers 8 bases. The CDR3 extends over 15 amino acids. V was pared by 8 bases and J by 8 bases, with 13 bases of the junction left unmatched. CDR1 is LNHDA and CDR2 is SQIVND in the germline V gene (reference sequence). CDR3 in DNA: TGTGCCAGTCCCTCAAGACAGGGGATCATGGAAAAACTGTTTTTT. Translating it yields CASPSRQGIMEKLFF.

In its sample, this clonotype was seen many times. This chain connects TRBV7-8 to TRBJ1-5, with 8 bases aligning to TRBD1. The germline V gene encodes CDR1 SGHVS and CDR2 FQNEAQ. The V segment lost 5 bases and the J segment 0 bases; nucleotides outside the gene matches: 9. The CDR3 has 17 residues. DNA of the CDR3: TGTGCCAGCAGCGTCGACAGGGGCGTCCATAGCAATCAGCCCCAGCATTTT. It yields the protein CASSVDRGVHSNQPQHF.

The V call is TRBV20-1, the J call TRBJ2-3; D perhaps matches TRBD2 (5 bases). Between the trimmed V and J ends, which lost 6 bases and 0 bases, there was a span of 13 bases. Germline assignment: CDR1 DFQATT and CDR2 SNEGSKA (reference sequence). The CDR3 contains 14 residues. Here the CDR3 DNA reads TGCAGTGCCTCGGGTCGGGAAAGCACAGATACGCAGTATTTT. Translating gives CSASGRESTDTQYF.

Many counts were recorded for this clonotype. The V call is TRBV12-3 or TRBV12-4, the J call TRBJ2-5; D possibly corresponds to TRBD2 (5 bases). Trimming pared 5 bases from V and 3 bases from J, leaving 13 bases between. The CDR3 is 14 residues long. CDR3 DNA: TGTGCCAGCAGTACCCTAAGCGGCGAAGAGACCCAGTACTTC. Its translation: CASSTLSGEETQYF.

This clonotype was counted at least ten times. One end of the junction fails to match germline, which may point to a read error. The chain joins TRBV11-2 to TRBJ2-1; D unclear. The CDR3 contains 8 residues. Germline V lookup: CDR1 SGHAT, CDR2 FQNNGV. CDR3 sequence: CASSLGSF. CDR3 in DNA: TGTGCCAGCAGCTTAGGGAGTTTC.

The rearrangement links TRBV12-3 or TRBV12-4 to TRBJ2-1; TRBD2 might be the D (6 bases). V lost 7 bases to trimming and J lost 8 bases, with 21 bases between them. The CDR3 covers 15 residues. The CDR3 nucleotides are TGTGCCAGCACCCCGTGGGGGGACCTCAGGGATGAGCAGTTCTTC. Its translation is CASTPWGDLRDEQFF.

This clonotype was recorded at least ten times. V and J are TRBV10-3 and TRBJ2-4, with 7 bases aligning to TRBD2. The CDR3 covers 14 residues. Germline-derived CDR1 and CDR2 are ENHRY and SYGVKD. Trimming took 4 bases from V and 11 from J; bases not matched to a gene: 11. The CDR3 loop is CAISGASRTRVQYF. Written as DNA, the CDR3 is TGTGCCATCAGTGGGGCTAGCAGGACTAGGGTTCAGTACTTC.

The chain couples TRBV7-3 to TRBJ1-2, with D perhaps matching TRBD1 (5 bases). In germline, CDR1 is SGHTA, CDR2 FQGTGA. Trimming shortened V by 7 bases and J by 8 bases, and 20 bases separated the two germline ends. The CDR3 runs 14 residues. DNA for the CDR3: TGTGCCAGCAACTCCCGGGGGGAGGTATCCGGCTACACCTTC. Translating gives CASNSRGEVSGYTF.

The CDR3 loop reads CASSFGQLGTSGETQYF. The CDR3 coding sequence is TGCGCCAGCAGCTTTGGGCAGCTCGGGACTAGCGGAGAGACCCAGTACTTC. The chain joins TRBV5-1 to TRBJ2-5; 11 bases are a match to TRBD2. V gave up 2 bases and J gave up 4 bases; unmatched junction bases: 10. This CDR3 is built from 17 residues. Germline assignment: CDR1 SGHRS and CDR2 YFSETQ. Supplemented by reference TRBV5-1 and TRBJ2-5, the full variable domain reads KAGVTQTPRYLIKTRGQQVTLSCSPISGHRSVSWYQQTPGQGLQFLFEYFSETQRNKGNFPGRFSGRQFSNSRSEMNVSTLELGDSALYLCASSFGQLGTSGETQYFGPGTRLLVL.

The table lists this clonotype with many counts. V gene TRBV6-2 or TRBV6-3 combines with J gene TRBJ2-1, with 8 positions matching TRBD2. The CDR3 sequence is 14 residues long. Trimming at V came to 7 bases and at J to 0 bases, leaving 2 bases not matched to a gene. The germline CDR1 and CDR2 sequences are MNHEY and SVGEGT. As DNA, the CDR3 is TGTGCCAGCATAGCGGGGAGCTCCTACAATGAGCAGTTCTTC. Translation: CASIAGSSYNEQFF.

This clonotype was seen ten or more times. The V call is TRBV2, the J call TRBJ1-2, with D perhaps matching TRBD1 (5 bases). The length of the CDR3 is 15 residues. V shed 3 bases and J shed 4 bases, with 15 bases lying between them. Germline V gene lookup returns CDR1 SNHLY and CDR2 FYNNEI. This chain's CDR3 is CASSDRGGVGYGYTF. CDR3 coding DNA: TGTGCCAGCAGTGATCGTGGGGGTGTAGGCTATGGCTACACCTTC. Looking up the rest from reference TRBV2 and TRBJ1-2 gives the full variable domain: EPEVTQTPSHQVTQMGQEVILRCVPISNHLYFYWYRQILGQKVEFLVSFYNNEISEKSEIFDDQFSVERPDGSNFTLKIRSTKLEDSAMYFCASSDRGGVGYGYTFGSGTRLTVV.

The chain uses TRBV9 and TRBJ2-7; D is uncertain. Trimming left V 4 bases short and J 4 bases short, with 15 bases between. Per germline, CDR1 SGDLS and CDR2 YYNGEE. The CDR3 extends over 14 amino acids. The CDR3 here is CASSPRPFSYEQYF. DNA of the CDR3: TGTGCCAGCAGCCCCCGACCCTTCAGTTACGAGCAGTACTTC.

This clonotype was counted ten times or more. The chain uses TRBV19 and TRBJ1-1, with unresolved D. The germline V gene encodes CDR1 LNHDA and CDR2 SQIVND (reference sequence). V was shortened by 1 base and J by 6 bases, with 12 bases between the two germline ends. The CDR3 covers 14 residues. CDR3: CASSIGPPSAEAFF. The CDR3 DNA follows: TGTGCCAGTAGTATAGGACCTCCCTCGGCTGAAGCTTTCTTT.